These T cell receptor beta chains were read from a single sample in a study of T cells in Graves' hyperthyroidism and ophthalmopathy. One entry per CDR3 protein results from TCRdb running MiXCR on the multiplex PCR reads. Here the sample spans a few hundred thousand distinct CDR3 sequences, around 14% being singletons. Sequenced sample: blood. These receptors all come from a woman aged 18-35 years with Graves' hyperthyroidism. CDR3s include the opening cysteine and the closing phenylalanine or tryptophan. Fields, in order: clone size, J gene, D gene, V gene, CDR3 protein, CDR3 DNA. D genes are given only for firm matches. Where a row states a size, it is once, few, many or the class of an expanded clone; other rows omit it.

few | TRBJ1-2 | NA | TRBV7-2 | CASSSGTELANYGYTF | TGTGCCAGCAGCTCCGGGACCGAGTTAGCTAACTATGGCTACACCTTC
NA | TRBJ1-5 | NA | TRBV4-1 | CASSQAQPAQPQHF | TGCGCCAGCAGCCAAGCCCAACCCGCTCAGCCCCAGCATTTT
many | TRBJ2-7 | TRBD2 | TRBV19 | CASSVLPSGSSYEQYF | TGTGCCAGTAGTGTACTTCCTAGCGGGAGCTCCTACGAGCAGTACTTC
NA | TRBJ2-1 | NA | TRBV19 | CASRIKAVGLPNNEQFF | TGTGCCAGTAGGATCAAGGCTGTGGGGTTACCGAACAATGAGCAGTTCTTC
few | TRBJ2-1 | NA | TRBV6-1 | CASINTGYYNEQFF | TGTGCCAGCATCAATACGGGGTATTACAATGAGCAGTTCTTC
few | TRBJ2-6 | NA | TRBV3-1 | CASSPTRISGANVLTF | TGTGCCAGCAGCCCAACACGAATCTCTGGGGCCAACGTCCTGACTTTC
NA | TRBJ2-1 | NA | TRBV5-1 | CASTYEGAEQFF | TGCGCCAGCACCTATGAAGGGGCTGAGCAGTTCTTC
many | TRBJ2-7 | NA | TRBV12-3/TRBV12-4 | CASSPRWEQYF | TGTGCCAGCAGCCCTAGATGGGAGCAGTACTTC
many | TRBJ2-1 | NA | TRBV6-2/TRBV6-3 | CASTLPSRNEQFF | TGTGCCAGCACCCTACCCAGCCGCAATGAGCAGTTCTTC
NA | TRBJ2-7 | NA | TRBV6-4 | CASSYGVDEQYF | TGTGCCAGCAGTTACGGGGTGGACGAGCAGTACTTC
NA | TRBJ1-1 | NA | TRBV9 | CASSVGGAGDTEAFF | TGTGCCAGCAGCGTAGGAGGGGCGGGGGACACTGAAGCTTTCTTT
many | TRBJ2-7 | TRBD2 | TRBV2 | CASSGPGLAGAKPYEQYF | TGTGCCAGCAGTGGGCCCGGACTAGCGGGAGCGAAGCCCTACGAGCAGTACTTC
many | TRBJ1-2 | NA | TRBV4-1 | CASSQDKEINYGYTF | TGCGCCAGCAGCCAAGATAAGGAAATTAACTATGGCTACACCTTC
NA | TRBJ2-1 | NA | TRBV6-5 | CAGSYSPGSYNEQFF | TGTGCCGGCAGTTACTCCCCGGGATCCTACAATGAGCAGTTCTTC
NA | TRBJ2-1 | TRBD2 | TRBV7-9 | CASSGGEAYNEQFF | TGTGCCAGCAGCGGGGGGGAAGCCTACAATGAGCAGTTCTTC
NA | TRBJ2-2 | NA | TRBV5-1 | CASSLAGFGLPNTGELFF | TGCGCCAGCAGCTTGGCCGGGTTCGGACTACCGAACACCGGGGAGCTGTTTTTT
many | TRBJ2-1 | TRBD1 | TRBV7-2 | CASSTPPGTGGVDEQFF | TGTGCCAGCAGCACGCCTCCCGGGACAGGGGGCGTTGATGAGCAGTTCTTC
many | TRBJ2-5 | NA | TRBV9 | CASSVSPLETQYF | TGTGCCAGCAGCGTATCCCCCTTGGAGACCCAGTACTTC
many | TRBJ2-7 | NA | TRBV6-1 | CAIPCLASSYEQYF | TGTGCCATCCCATGCCTAGCGTCTTCCTACGAGCAGTACTTC
few | TRBJ1-3 | NA | TRBV20-1 | CSARVGISSGNTIYF | TGCAGTGCTAGAGTTGGTATTTCCTCTGGAAACACCATATATTTT
many | TRBJ1-5 | TRBD1 | TRBV27 | CASSLNSRGDQPQHF | TGTGCCAGCAGTTTAAACAGCAGGGGGGATCAGCCCCAGCATTTT
NA | TRBJ2-3 | NA | TRBV10-3 | CAISFLGQGDTQYF | TGTGCCATCAGTTTTTTGGGGCAGGGAGATACGCAGTATTTT
NA | TRBJ1-1 | TRBD1 | TRBV11-3 | CASSENRGSTEAFF | TGTGCCAGCAGCGAGAACAGGGGAAGCACTGAAGCTTTCTTT
NA | TRBJ1-2 | NA | TRBV12-3/TRBV12-4 | CASSRLQDYGYTF | TGTGCCAGCAGCCGCTTGCAGGACTATGGCTACACCTTC
few | TRBJ2-3 | NA | TRBV5-6 | CASSLFGGAPDTQYF | TGTGCCAGCAGCTTGTTCGGGGGAGCCCCAGATACGCAGTATTTT
many | TRBJ1-3 | NA | TRBV2 | CASRGTTSGNTIYF | TGTGCCAGCAGGGGGACTACCTCTGGAAACACCATATATTTT
many | TRBJ2-6 | TRBD1 | TRBV29-1 | CSVGVTGAGANVLTF | TGCAGCGTTGGGGTGACAGGGGCTGGGGCCAACGTCCTGACTTTC
NA | TRBJ2-5 | TRBD2 | TRBV7-2 | CASSPGGSGIFETQYF | TGTGCCAGCAGCCCCGGCGGGAGCGGGATATTCGAGACCCAGTACTTC
many | TRBJ1-1 | NA | TRBV28 | CASRLGARSNTEAFF | TGTGCCAGCAGACTAGGGGCCAGGTCGAACACTGAAGCTTTCTTT
NA | TRBJ1-5 | NA | TRBV3-1 | CAIQPQGYSNQPQHF | TGTGCCATCCAGCCCCAGGGATATAGCAATCAGCCCCAGCATTTT
NA | TRBJ1-5 | NA | TRBV20-1 | CSARDREGPQHF | TGCAGTGCTAGAGATAGGGAAGGGCCCCAGCATTTT
many | TRBJ1-1 | NA | TRBV28 | CAAGNTEAFF | TGTGCCGCGGGGAACACTGAAGCTTTCTTT
few | TRBJ2-5 | NA | TRBV7-9 | CASSLLTTGETQYF | TGTGCCAGCAGCTTACTTACTACCGGTGAGACCCAGTACTTC
many | TRBJ2-1 | TRBD2 | TRBV3-1 | CASSQASGRYNEQFF | TGTGCCAGCAGCCAAGCTAGCGGGAGGTACAATGAGCAGTTCTTC
many | TRBJ2-1 | NA | TRBV11-2 | CASSFASSYNEQFF | TGTGCCAGCAGCTTCGCGAGCTCCTACAATGAGCAGTTCTTC
many | TRBJ2-3 | TRBD2 | TRBV11-2 | CASDWAGDGTLDTQYF | TGTGCCAGCGATTGGGCGGGAGACGGCACATTGGATACGCAGTATTTT
few | TRBJ2-5 | NA | TRBV5-1 | CASSTTVAYQETQYF | TGCGCCAGCAGCACTACGGTGGCGTACCAAGAGACCCAGTACTTC
many | TRBJ2-1 | TRBD2 | TRBV20-1 | CSAGSRSAGVRNEQFF | TGCAGTGCCGGAAGCCGGTCAGCGGGAGTGAGGAATGAGCAGTTCTTC
many | TRBJ1-1 | NA | TRBV12-3/TRBV12-4 | CASSQQGQGTEAFF | TGTGCCAGCAGCCAACAGGGCCAGGGGACTGAAGCTTTCTTT
many | TRBJ2-3 | NA | TRBV12-3/TRBV12-4 | CASSLFGNTQYF | TGTGCCAGCAGTTTGTTCGGAAATACGCAGTATTTT
many | TRBJ1-2 | NA | TRBV19 | CATTPGTSANYGYTF | TGTGCCACCACACCTGGGACATCAGCTAACTATGGCTACACCTTC
NA | TRBJ2-3 | TRBD2 | TRBV9 | CASSVDGRRDTQYF | TGTGCCAGCAGCGTAGACGGGAGGCGGGATACGCAGTATTTT
many | TRBJ1-4 | NA | TRBV2 | CASWGQVDEKLFF | TGTGCCAGCTGGGGACAAGTCGATGAAAAACTGTTTTTT
few | TRBJ1-5 | NA | TRBV11-3 | CASGSVRVSNQPQHF | TGTGCCAGCGGTTCGGTACGGGTTAGCAATCAGCCCCAGCATTTT
many | TRBJ1-1 | NA | TRBV30 | CAWSIWGANTEAFF | TGTGCCTGGAGTATTTGGGGGGCGAACACTGAAGCTTTCTTT
NA | TRBJ1-1 | NA | TRBV20-1 | CSARDVNTEAFF | TGCAGTGCTAGAGATGTGAACACTGAAGCTTTCTTT
NA | TRBJ1-2 | TRBD1 | TRBV12-3/TRBV12-4 | CASSLLRGINYGYTF | TGTGCCAGCAGTTTACTCAGGGGGATCAACTATGGCTACACCTTC
many | TRBJ2-3 | NA | TRBV2 | CASSDSARDSTDTQYF | TGTGCCAGCAGTGATTCCGCCAGGGATAGCACAGATACGCAGTATTTT
NA | TRBJ2-5 | NA | TRBV4-1 | CASSQTGARSETQYF | TGCGCCAGCAGCCAGACGGGGGCGCGGTCAGAGACCCAGTACTTC
NA | TRBJ1-1 | TRBD1 | TRBV6-1 | CASRRTGESAETFF | TGTGCCAGCAGGCGGACAGGGGAGTCGGCTGAAACTTTCTTT
NA | TRBJ2-7 | TRBD2 | TRBV19 | CASKRLAGAGEQYF | TGTGCCAGTAAACGGCTAGCGGGAGCCGGAGAGCAGTACTTC
NA | TRBJ2-1 | NA | TRBV12-5 | CASGSLPRGPYNEQFF | TGTGCTAGTGGCAGCTTACCTAGGGGACCGTACAATGAGCAGTTCTTC
many | TRBJ2-2 | TRBD2 | TRBV12-3/TRBV12-4 | CGLAGGSTNTGELFF | TGTGGTTTAGCGGGAGGGTCAACAAACACCGGGGAGCTGTTTTTT
many | TRBJ1-2 | NA | TRBV3-1 | CASSQDPDRSNYGYTF | TGTGCCAGCAGCCAAGATCCAGACCGTAGTAACTATGGCTACACCTTC